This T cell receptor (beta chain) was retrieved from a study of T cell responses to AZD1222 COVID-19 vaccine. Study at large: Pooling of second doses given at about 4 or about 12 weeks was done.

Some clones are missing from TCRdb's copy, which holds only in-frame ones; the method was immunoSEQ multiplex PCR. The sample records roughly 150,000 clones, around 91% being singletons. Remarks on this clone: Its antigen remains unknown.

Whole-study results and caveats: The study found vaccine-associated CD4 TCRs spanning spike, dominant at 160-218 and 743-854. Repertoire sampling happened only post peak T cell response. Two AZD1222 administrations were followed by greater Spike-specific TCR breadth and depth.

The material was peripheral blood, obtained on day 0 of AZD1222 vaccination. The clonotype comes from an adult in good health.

The CDR3: CASWSGELFF. DNA for the CDR3: TGTGCCAGTTGGTCCGGGGAGCTGTTTTTT. V is TRBV19 and J is TRBJ2-2, with unresolved D. Trimming took 8 bases from V and 6 from J, leaving 4 bases between them. The CDR3 totals 10 residues. Germline assignment: CDR1 LNHDA and CDR2 SQIVND (reference sequence).